The 31 T cell receptor beta chains reported below all come from one sample, sequenced in a study of T cells in Graves' hyperthyroidism and ophthalmopathy. Authors of the study amplified TCR beta CDR3 regions from RNA transcripts. In the first-round RT-PCR of the TCR CDR3, the HTBI primer set was used. TCRdb independently ran MiXCR on the multiplex PCR reads; one entry per CDR3 protein. The profile shows 210,000 or so distinct CDR3 sequences, approximately 17% of them singletons. The sample comprised blood. The receptors derive from a man in his fifties or sixties with Graves' hyperthyroidism.

The CDR3 protein is CASGTGESTDTQYF. The CDR3 DNA reads as TGTGCCTCCGGGACAGGGGAGAGTACAGATACGCAGTATTTT. The chain joins TRBV4-2 to TRBJ2-3, with TRBD1 matching over 10 bases. With 11 bases clipped from V and 3 bases from J, the junction kept 8 bases outside the gene matches. From germline, CDR1 is LGHNA and CDR2 YNFKEQ. The CDR3 has 14 residues.

This clonotype was seen many times. This rearrangement joins TRBV3-1 to TRBJ2-7; perhaps TRBD1 as D (5 bases). V gave up 3 bases and J gave up 2 bases, with 11 bases separating them. CDR1 is LGHDT, CDR2 YNNKEL, per germline (reference sequence). The CDR3 runs 14 residues. CDR3 in DNA: TGTGCCAGCAGCCACTTGGGGCGCGCCTACGAGCAGTACTTC. Its protein is CASSHLGRAYEQYF.

The table lists this clonotype with many counts. The chain combines TRBV6-1 with TRBJ2-7, with TRBD2 matching over 7 bases. There are 15 residues in the CDR3. Germline CDR1 and CDR2: MNHNS and SASEGT. After removal of 5 bases from V and 0 bases from J, the junction contained 7 bases not matched to a gene. In nucleotides, the CDR3 is TGTGCCAGCAGTTACACCGGGACTAACTCCTACGAGCAGTACTTC. Its protein is CASSYTGTNSYEQYF.

This clonotype was detected only a few times. This chain links TRBV6-1 with TRBJ2-1, with D tentatively TRBD2 (6 bases). The CDR3 runs to 19 residues. The V gene's germline CDR1 is MNHNS and CDR2 SASEGT. V lost 7 bases and J 0 bases, leaving 25 bases between the germline ends. Here the CDR3 DNA reads TGTGCCAGCAAAAAGGCGTTATCGGGCGGGACTTCCTCCTACAATGAGCAGTTCTTC. Translating it yields CASKKALSGGTSSYNEQFF.

A few counts support this clonotype. The V gene is TRBV25-1, the J gene TRBJ1-6, with 8 nucleotides matching TRBD1. V was pared by 8 bases and J by 10 bases, with 10 bases of the junction left unmatched. Germline V CDR1 and CDR2: MGHDK, SYGVNS. The CDR3 spans 14 residues. The CDR3 loop reads CASGRTGRHSPLHF. CDR3 nucleotide sequence: TGTGCCAGCGGAAGGACAGGGAGGCACTCACCCCTCCACTTT.

This clonotype showed up many times. The chain combines TRBV30 with TRBJ2-3, with TRBD1 identical over 9 bases. Per germline, CDR1 GTSNPN and CDR2 SVGIG (reference sequence). Trimming removed 5 bases from V and 2 bases from J; junction bases left unmatched: 8. CDR3 length equals 15 residues. The CDR3 is CAWGPTGGYTDTQYF. DNA for the CDR3: TGTGCCTGGGGCCCGACAGGGGGGTACACAGATACGCAGTATTTT.

This clonotype has ten or more counts. The chain uses TRBV6-2 or TRBV6-3 and TRBJ2-5; D gene ambiguous. Trimming stripped 4 bases from V and 4 bases from J, with 10 bases between. The V gene's germline CDR1 is MNHEY and CDR2 SVGEGT. The CDR3 contains 13 residues. The CDR3 region has the DNA TGTGCCAGCAGTTCGCGGCGCGGAGAGACCCAGTACTTC. It is translated as CASSSRRGETQYF.

This clonotype was recorded many times. V gene TRBV30 combines with J gene TRBJ1-4, with D hard to call. The CDR3 has 12 amino acids. Germline V gene lookup returns CDR1 GTSNPN and CDR2 SVGIG (reference sequence). V lost 7 bases and J lost 8, with 14 bases in between. The CDR3 sequence: CAFGRDGEKLFF. CDR3 in DNA: TGTGCCTTCGGTAGGGATGGAGAAAAACTGTTTTTT.

The chain couples TRBV18 to TRBJ1-6, with D unclear. CDR1 KGHSH and CDR2 LQKENI come from the germline V gene. With 6 bases removed from V and 6 bases from J, the gap between germline ends came to 9 bases. The CDR3 is made up of 13 amino acids. Written as DNA, the CDR3 is TGTGCCAGCTCCCGCGAGGCTAATTCACCCCTCCACTTT. Its translation is CASSREANSPLHF.

The chain joins TRBV29-1 to TRBJ2-2; possible D gene TRBD1, 6 bases. With 7 bases removed from V and 3 bases from J, the gap between germline ends came to 12 bases. The length of the CDR3 is 13 residues. Looked up from germline, CDR1 is SQVTM and CDR2 is ANQGSEA. The CDR3 DNA follows: TGCAGCGGGGGGACAATCGACACCGGGGAGCTGTTTTTT. Its translation is CSGGTIDTGELFF.

This clonotype showed up many times. V gene TRBV29-1 combines with J gene TRBJ2-5; unclear D gene. Trimming left V 4 bases short and J 5 bases short, with 5 bases between. The CDR3 spans 10 residues. The germline V gene encodes CDR1 SQVTM and CDR2 ANQGSEA. CDR3: CSVAFETQYF. As DNA, the CDR3 is TGCAGCGTTGCCTTCGAGACCCAGTACTTC. Filled out from reference TRBV29-1 and TRBJ2-5, the complete variable domain reads SAVISQKPSRDICQRGTSLTIQCQVDSQVTMMFWYRQQPGQSLTLIATANQGSEATYESGFVIDKFPISRPNLTFSTLTVSNMSPEDSSIYLCSVAFETQYFGPGTRLLVL.

On this clonotype itself: A much bigger clone sits one base away, suggesting this may be a read error. The chain recombines TRBV6-2 or TRBV6-3 with TRBJ2-3; 12 bases fit TRBD2. The CDR3 loop spans 18 amino acids. The germline V gene has CDR1 MNHEY and CDR2 SVGEGT. V trimming: 6 bases; J trimming: 6 bases; junction bases outside the gene matches: 16. The CDR3 loop is CASRFFLLPSGRVDTQYF. CDR3 DNA: TGTGCCAGCAGATTCTTCCTATTACCTAGCGGGAGGGTGGATACGCAGTATTTT.

This clonotype was picked up many times. The rearrangement uses TRBV28 and TRBJ2-1; 10 bases agree with TRBD2. Trimming removed 2 bases from V and 7 bases from J; junction bases left unmatched: 8. This CDR3 contains 16 residues. Germline V gene lookup returns CDR1 MDHEN and CDR2 SYDVKM. The CDR3 region is CASSLPGLAASNEQFF. In nucleotides, the CDR3 is TGTGCCAGCAGTTTACCCGGACTAGCGGCCTCAAATGAGCAGTTCTTC.

This rearrangement joins TRBV6-2 or TRBV6-3 to TRBJ2-7, with D hard to call. The germline CDR1 and CDR2 sequences are MNHEY and SVGEGT. Trimming removed 5 bases at V and 3 bases at J, with 17 bases between. This CDR3 region has 15 residues. Here the CDR3 reads CASSDPDDTYYEQYF. In nucleotides, the CDR3 is TGTGCCAGCAGTGACCCGGACGACACTTACTACGAGCAGTACTTC.

This chain uses TRBV7-9 with TRBJ1-5; 9 bases are shared with TRBD1. The CDR3 runs 17 residues. Looked up from germline, CDR1 is SEHNR and CDR2 is FQNEAQ (reference sequence). Trimming at V came to 5 bases and at J to 2 bases, leaving 10 bases not matched to a gene. In nucleotides, the CDR3 is TGTGCCAGCAGCCCGGCGGACAGGGGCCGCCGCAATCAGCCCCAGCATTTT. Amino acid sequence: CASSPADRGRRNQPQHF.

At least ten counts were recorded for this clonotype. V is TRBV30 and J is TRBJ1-2; no firm D call. Germline V gene lookup returns CDR1 GTSNPN and CDR2 SVGIG (reference sequence). Trimming took 0 bases from V and 5 from J, leaving 13 bases between them. The CDR3 spans 14 residues. The CDR3 loop is CAWSVPGRTYGYTF. Written as DNA, the CDR3 is TGTGCCTGGAGTGTACCCGGCAGGACTTATGGCTACACCTTC.

This clonotype was counted many times. This rearrangement joins TRBV30 to TRBJ1-3, with D possibly being TRBD1 (5 bases). Germline V CDR1 and CDR2: GTSNPN, SVGIG (reference sequence). This CDR3 spans 14 amino acids. Between the trimmed V and J ends, which lost 0 bases and 5 bases, there was a span of 11 bases. The CDR3 protein is CAWSVRGYRNTIYF. CDR3 DNA sequence: TGTGCCTGGAGTGTGCGGGGCTACCGAAACACCATATATTTT.

This clonotype was detected many times. The chain recombines TRBV2 with TRBJ2-3, with 7 positions matching TRBD1. This CDR3 region has 15 residues. V lost 4 bases and J lost 0; bases outside the gene matches: 4. Germline V gene lookup returns CDR1 SNHLY and CDR2 FYNNEI. Here the CDR3 DNA reads TGTGCCAGCAGTGGCCGGGACAGAAGCACAGATACGCAGTATTTT. Translating it yields CASSGRDRSTDTQYF.

To note about this clonotype: A read error may be the cause here, since a much bigger clone is one base away. V gene TRBV2 combines with J gene TRBJ1-4; tentatively, D is TRBD1 (6 bases). Trimming left V 5 bases short and J 9 bases short, with 19 bases between. Germline lookup yields CDR1 SNHLY and CDR2 FYNNEI. The CDR3 is 15 amino acids. The CDR3 DNA reads TGTGCCAGCAGTTGGAGTCAGGGGCTTGGTAAAAAACTGTTTTTT. Amino acids: CASSWSQGLGKKLFF.

This clonotype was observed a handful of times. This rearrangement joins TRBV29-1 to TRBJ2-2; 11 nucleotides line up with TRBD2. V lost 6 bases and J lost 4; bases outside the gene matches: 4. The germline V gene encodes CDR1 SQVTM and CDR2 ANQGSEA. The CDR3 length is 14 residues. This CDR3 reads CSVGTSGVTGELFF. The CDR3 region has the DNA TGCAGCGTGGGGACTAGCGGAGTCACCGGGGAGCTGTTTTTT.

In this sample, this clonotype turned up many times. The V gene is TRBV12-3 or TRBV12-4, the J gene TRBJ2-7; 13 bases align to TRBD2. The CDR3 has 16 amino acids. V was clipped by 5 bases and J by 4 bases; unmatched bases: 8. The CDR3 is CASSPGLAGETYEQYF. CDR3 DNA sequence: TGTGCCAGCAGTCCCGGACTAGCGGGAGAGACTTACGAGCAGTACTTC.

This clonotype was recorded at least ten times. The J gene is TRBJ2-1, the V gene TRBV28; 9 positions agree with TRBD1. V was pared by 2 bases and J by 3 bases, with 14 bases of the junction left unmatched. Germline lookup yields CDR1 MDHEN and CDR2 SYDVKM. The CDR3 contains 19 residues. CDR3 residues: CASSLPTGGGRRFYNEQFF. The CDR3 DNA is TGTGCCAGCAGTTTACCGACAGGGGGAGGGCGCAGATTCTACAATGAGCAGTTCTTC.

There are many counts of this clonotype. CDR3 region: CASSPPGGDEQYF. CDR3 DNA: TGTGCCAGCTCACCACCGGGAGGGGACGAGCAGTACTTC. The chain joins TRBV18 to TRBJ2-7; 7 nucleotides match TRBD2. Losses at the gene ends were 0 bases for V and 5 bases for J; bases not matched to a gene: 1. Germline CDR1 is KGHSH and CDR2 is LQKENI. CDR3 size: 13 residues.

The chain links TRBV7-3 to TRBJ2-3; possible D gene TRBD1, 6 bases. Germline loops: CDR1 SGHTA, CDR2 FQGTGA. V was trimmed by 3 bases and J by 3 bases, leaving 7 bases between them. The CDR3 runs 13 residues. The CDR3 sequence is CASSFRGTDTQYF. The CDR3 DNA reads TGTGCCAGCAGCTTCAGGGGAACAGATACGCAGTATTTT. The full variable domain, completed using reference TRBV7-3 and TRBJ2-3, is GAGVSQTPSNKVTEKGKYVELRCDPISGHTALYWYRQSLGQGPEFLIYFQGTGAADDSGLPNDRFFAVRPEGSVSTLKIQRTERGDSAVYLCASSFRGTDTQYFGPGTRLTVL.

V gene TRBV19 combines with J gene TRBJ1-2; D unresolved. V was clipped by 0 bases and J by 2 bases, with 7 bases between them. The CDR3 contains 14 residues. Per the germline V gene, CDR1 is LNHDA and CDR2 is SQIVND (reference sequence). CDR3 coding DNA: TGTGCCAGTAGTATAGATGGCATAAACTATGGCTACACCTTC. Its protein is CASSIDGINYGYTF.

This clonotype was counted between two and nine times. The genes are TRBV7-8 and TRBJ2-1; 10 positions match TRBD2. The V and J ends lost 2 bases and 5 bases, in that order; junction bases with no gene match: 3. Germline V gene lookup returns CDR1 SGHVS and CDR2 FQNEAQ. This CDR3 spans 15 amino acids. CDR3 residues: CASSLLAGVDNEQFF. CDR3 in DNA: TGTGCCAGCAGCTTACTAGCGGGAGTTGACAATGAGCAGTTCTTC.

This clonotype was seen many times. The chain couples TRBV28 to TRBJ2-3; 10 bases line up with TRBD2. V lost 5 bases to trimming and J lost 2 bases; unmatched junction nucleotides: 4. The germline V gene has CDR1 MDHEN and CDR2 SYDVKM. The CDR3 totals 15 residues. DNA of the CDR3: TGTGCCAGCAGTCGAGCGGGAGGGCCCACAGATACGCAGTATTTT. Protein: CASSRAGGPTDTQYF. Combining the CDR3 with reference TRBV28 and TRBJ2-3 gives the whole variable domain DVKVTQSSRYLVKRTGEKVFLECVQDMDHENMFWYRQDPGLGLRLIYFSYDVKMKEKGDIPEGYSVSREKKERFSLILESASTNQTSMYLCASSRAGGPTDTQYFGPGTRLTVL.

This clonotype was seen at least ten times. The chain recombines TRBV20-1 with TRBJ1-3; the match to TRBD1 covers 8 bases. Germline loops: CDR1 DFQATT, CDR2 SNEGSKA (reference sequence). Trimming removed 0 bases from V and 4 bases from J; junction bases left unmatched: 8. CDR3 size: 16 residues. Here the CDR3 DNA reads TGCAGTGCTAGAGAAATAGGACAGGGTAAAGGAAACACCATATATTTT. This codes for CSAREIGQGKGNTIYF.

The chain joins TRBV5-1 to TRBJ2-7; no definite D call. CDR1 is SGHRS, CDR2 YFSETQ, per germline. Trimming took 4 bases from V and 10 from J, leaving 24 bases between them. The CDR3 loop spans 15 amino acids. CDR3 loop: CASSPTGPPETSQYF. The DNA for the CDR3 is TGCGCCAGCAGCCCAACCGGGCCGCCGGAAACGAGCCAGTACTTC. Based on the CDR3 plus reference TRBV5-1 and TRBJ2-7, the full variable domain is KAGVTQTPRYLIKTRGQQVTLSCSPISGHRSVSWYQQTPGQGLQFLFEYFSETQRNKGNFPGRFSGRQFSNSRSEMNVSTLELGDSALYLCASSPTGPPETSQYFGPGTRLTVT.

The rearrangement joins TRBV12-3 or TRBV12-4 to TRBJ2-7, with 9 bases lining up with TRBD2. CDR3 length: 13 residues. V lost 6 bases and J lost 5; bases outside the gene matches: 5. The CDR3 loop reads CASSPSGVNEQYF. In DNA, the CDR3 is TGTGCCAGCAGCCCTAGCGGGGTCAACGAGCAGTACTTC.

This clonotype was found many times. The chain employs TRBV5-6 and TRBJ2-3, with 8 bases that match TRBD1. Trimming removed 4 bases from V and 3 bases from J; junction bases left unmatched: 7. This CDR3 region has 15 residues. Germline CDR1 reads SGHDT; CDR2 reads YYEEEE. The CDR3 region has the DNA TGTGCCAGCAGCCCACCGGGACAGGTTACAGATACGCAGTATTTT. It yields the protein CASSPPGQVTDTQYF.